Below are 3 T cell receptor beta chains sequenced from a single sample in a study of blood T cell repertoires in COVID-19. Method: immunoSEQ multiplex PCR; TCRdb's copy keeps in-frame clones and lacks some. Counted here are approximately 120,000 clones, about 81% occurring once; the ten biggest clones make up about a sixth. The material sequenced was peripheral blood. Receptors originate from a man in his thirties or forties with COVID-19, enrolled during active disease.

V and J are TRBV14 and TRBJ1-2, with 8 positions matching TRBD1. The ends lost 1 base at V and 14 bases at J; junction bases unmatched: 6. The CDR3 totals 12 residues. Germline V gene sequence: CDR1 SGHDN, CDR2 FVKESK. CDR3 protein: CASSQGQGAGTF. The CDR3 DNA follows: TGTGCCAGCAGCCAAGGGCAGGGGGCAGGGACCTTC. Full variable domain (rest looked up from reference TRBV14 and TRBJ1-2): EAGVTQFPSHSVIEKGQTVTLRCDPISGHDNLYWYRRVMGKEIKFLLHFVKESKQDESGMPNNRFLAERTGGTYSTLKVQPAELEDSGVYFCASSQGQGAGTFGSGTRLTVV.

The chain combines TRBV30 with TRBJ1-1, with D possibly being TRBD1 (5 bases). The CDR3 is made up of 12 amino acids. Looked up from germline, CDR1 is GTSNPN and CDR2 is SVGIG (reference sequence). Between the trimmed V and J ends, which lost 5 bases and 1 base, there was a span of 8 bases. CDR3 nucleotide sequence: TGTGCCTGGGCCACAGGGAACACTGAAGCTTTCTTT. This gives the protein CAWATGNTEAFF.

This sequence joins TRBV24-1 and TRBJ2-1, with D possibly being TRBD2 (6 bases). This CDR3 region has 16 residues. Germline CDR1 reads KGHDR; CDR2 reads SFDVKD. V was cut by 4 bases and J by 1 base, with 13 bases left in between. DNA for the CDR3: TGTGCCACCAGTGACCTTCGGCGGGGTTCCTACAATGAGCAGTTCTTC. Translated, it gives CATSDLRRGSYNEQFF.